The T cell receptor (beta chain) under discussion was sequenced for a study of cytomegalovirus exposure and HLA in healthy donors. Germline values: CDR1 SQVTM, CDR2 ANQGSEA. This CDR3 has 17 amino acids. V trimming: 7 bases; J trimming: 11 bases; junction bases outside the gene matches: 27. General observations from the study: Across donors, sequencing depth was assumed by presence/absence analyses to be roughly uniform. What a later analysis showed was that several of the most significant clusters appeared linked to common viral pathogens. The investigators catalogued under 200 TCR beta chains as cytomegalovirus-associated.

The primer mix had 60 Vbeta and 13 Jbeta primers. TCRdb's copy holds only in-frame clones and misses some; the assay was immunoSEQ multiplex PCR. Counted here are approximately 95,000 clones, roughly 79% occurring once; the ten biggest clones make up approximately 4%. Points on this clone: The antigen is undetermined.

Donors in the study were healthy people who gave bone marrow. This receptor was identified in a woman aged 70-85 years in good health and CMV-seropositive. The sample taken for sequencing was PBMCs. The V and J genes are TRBV29-1 and TRBJ2-5, with 8 bases lining up with TRBD2. CDR3 sequence (DNA): TGCAGCGCTGGCTGGGGGAGCGGGAGACCCTCCTTCGGAGAGCAGTACTTC. The encoded protein is CSAGWGSGRPSFGEQYF.